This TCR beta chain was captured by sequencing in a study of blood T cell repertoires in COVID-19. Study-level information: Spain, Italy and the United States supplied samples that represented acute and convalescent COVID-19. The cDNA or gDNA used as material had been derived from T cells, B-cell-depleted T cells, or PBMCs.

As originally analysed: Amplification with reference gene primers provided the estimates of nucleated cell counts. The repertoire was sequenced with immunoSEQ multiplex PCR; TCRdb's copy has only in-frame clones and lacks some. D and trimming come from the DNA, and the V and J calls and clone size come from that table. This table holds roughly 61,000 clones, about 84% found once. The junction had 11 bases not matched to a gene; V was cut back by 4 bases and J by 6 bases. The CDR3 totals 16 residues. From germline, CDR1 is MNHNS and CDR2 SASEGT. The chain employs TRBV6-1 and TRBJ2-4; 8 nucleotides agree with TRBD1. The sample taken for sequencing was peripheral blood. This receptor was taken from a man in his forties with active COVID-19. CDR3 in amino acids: CASSVSVGQGRNIQYF. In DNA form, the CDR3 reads TGTGCCAGCAGTGTTAGTGTCGGACAGGGAAGAAACATTCAGTACTTC.